The rows below give T cell receptor beta chains drawn from one sample of a study of cytomegalovirus exposure and HLA in healthy donors. The protocol was immunoSEQ multiplex PCR, while the TCRdb copy is restricted to in-frame clones and leaves out a portion. This sample has approximately 97,000 clones; over 80% occur once, and the top ten carry approximately 2.8%. The source material was PBMCs. The origin of the receptors is a man aged 35-49 years in good health and CMV-seronegative. Both conserved end residues are part of each CDR3. The D gene is left open where the match is weak. Not all rows give a size; the values are once, few, many and, for expanded clones, a class.

TRBD1,TRBV5-6,TRBJ1-1,NA,TGTGCCAGCAGTCCGGGACAGGGCTCGAGGGCTTTCTTT,CASSPGQGSRAFF
NA,TRBV9,TRBJ1-2,NA,TGTGCCAGCAGCGTAGATCTAGGAGCGGCCGGTGGCTACACCTTC,CASSVDLGAAGGYTF
NA,TRBV2,TRBJ2-5,NA,TGTGCCAGCAGTGAAGTCGCAGGGGCGGGAGAGACCCAGTACTTC,CASSEVAGAGETQYF
TRBD2,TRBV19,TRBJ2-3,few,TGTGCCAGTAGCTCTCCTCTGACTAGCGGACACACAGATACGCAGTATTTT,CASSSPLTSGHTDTQYF
NA,TRBV21-1,TRBJ1-1,NA,TGTGCCAGCAGCGGCCCCCGGGACAGAGATCCTAACACTGAAGCTTTCTTT,CASSGPRDRDPNTEAFF
NA,TRBV25-1,TRBJ1-2,NA,TGTGCCAGCAGTGGGTGGGGAGGAAGCTATGGCTACACCTTC,CASSGWGGSYGYTF
NA,TRBV6-4,TRBJ1-3,NA,TGTGCCAGCAGTCGGTCAGGGAACTCTGGAAACACCATATATTTT,CASSRSGNSGNTIYF
TRBD1,TRBV7-8,TRBJ2-1,NA,TGTGCCAGCAGCTCGGTAGACGGGACAGCTTACAATGAGCAGTTCTTC,CASSSVDGTAYNEQFF
TRBD2,TRBV19,TRBJ2-7,once,TGTGCCAGTAGTATGGGAGGGAACTCCTACGAGCAGTACTTC,CASSMGGNSYEQYF
NA,TRBV2,TRBJ1-1,NA,TGTGCCAGCAGTGTTGGCCTGAACACTGAAGCTTTCTTT,CASSVGLNTEAFF
TRBD1,TRBV5-1,TRBJ2-1,NA,TGCGCCAGCAGCCCCACGACAGGGCCTTCGGATGGTGAGCAGTTCTTC,CASSPTTGPSDGEQFF
TRBD1,TRBV6-6,TRBJ2-7,NA,TGTGCCAGCAGTTTTAGACAGGGGGCCGAGCAGTACTTC,CASSFRQGAEQYF
TRBD2,TRBV4-1,TRBJ2-5,few,TGCGCCAGCAGCCAAGGTGGGACTAGCGGGGGAAAGACCCAGTACTTC,CASSQGGTSGGKTQYF
TRBD1,TRBV7-2,TRBJ2-3,once,TGTGCCAGCAGCCAGGGGGTCGGACAGTATTTT,CASSQGVGQYF
TRBD1,TRBV11-3,TRBJ2-2,NA,TGTGCCAGCAGCCTAAACAGGGGCCTAAGGAACACCGGGGAGCTGTTTTTT,CASSLNRGLRNTGELFF
TRBD1,TRBV4-3,TRBJ1-5,NA,TGCGCCAGCAGCCTCCGGACAGGTTATCAGCCCCAGCATTTT,CASSLRTGYQPQHF
NA,TRBV10-3,TRBJ2-7,NA,TGTGCCATCAGTGGAGCGGCATACGAGCAGTACTTC,CAISGAAYEQYF
NA,TRBV7-2,TRBJ1-1,NA,TGTGCCAGCACCACTCCCCGCGGGGACACTGAAGCTTTCTTT,CASTTPRGDTEAFF
TRBD2,TRBV11-3,TRBJ2-3,NA,TGTGCCAGCAGCTTAAGAAGCGGGGCCCGCACAGATACGCAGTATTTT,CASSLRSGARTDTQYF
TRBD1,TRBV19,TRBJ2-6,NA,TGTGCCAGTAGTCCCGGAAACAGGGGATTAAGCTCTGGGGCCAACGTCCTGACTTTC,CASSPGNRGLSSGANVLTF
NA,TRBV19,TRBJ1-5,NA,TGTGCCAGCACCCGGGGGGCCGCTTATAGCAATCAGCCCCAGCATTTT,CASTRGAAYSNQPQHF
NA,TRBV7-3,TRBJ1-5,NA,TGTGCCAGCAGCTTACAGGCCGATCAGCCCCAGCATTTT,CASSLQADQPQHF
NA,TRBV14,TRBJ1-1,once,TGTGCCAGCAGCACCACACGGGGGTGGAACACTGAAGCTTTCTTT,CASSTTRGWNTEAFF
TRBD2,TRBV12-5,TRBJ2-3,NA,TGTGCTAGTGGTTTAGGACTAGCGGGACCAACAGATACGCAGTATTTT,CASGLGLAGPTDTQYF
NA,TRBV27,TRBJ2-2,NA,TGTGCCAGCAGTTTAGTGTCTAGGATTTCATGGAACACCGGGGAGCTGTTTTTT,CASSLVSRISWNTGELFF
NA,TRBV7-2,TRBJ2-7,NA,TGTGCCAGCAGCTCCGGGTCCGGGGGACAGCCATCCTACGAGCAGTACTTC,CASSSGSGGQPSYEQYF
NA,TRBV5-1,TRBJ1-3,NA,TGCGCCAGCAGCCAAGCCTCTGGAAACACCATATATTTT,CASSQASGNTIYF
NA,TRBV2,TRBJ1-1,once,TGTGCCAGCAGTGACAGGGGTCGGACTGAAGCTTTCTTT,CASSDRGRTEAFF
NA,TRBV11-2,TRBJ2-5,NA,TGTGCCAGCAGCACGGGGAACCGGGGAAGAGAGACCCAGTACTTC,CASSTGNRGRETQYF
NA,TRBV29-1,TRBJ2-1,NA,TGCAGCGTTGAACGGCAGGGTATCGGTGAGCAGTTCTTC,CSVERQGIGEQFF
NA,TRBV9,TRBJ1-4,once,TGTGCCAGCAGCGTCGGGGGTGGCGAAAAACTGTTTTTT,CASSVGGGEKLFF
TRBD1,TRBV10-3,TRBJ1-5,NA,TGTGCCATCAGTGATTCGGACAGGGGGAACAATCAGCCCCAGCATTTT,CAISDSDRGNNQPQHF
NA,TRBV7-3,TRBJ2-1,NA,TGTGCCAGCAGCTTAGGGGGGTGGGATGAGCAGTTCTTC,CASSLGGWDEQFF
TRBD1,TRBV19,TRBJ1-3,NA,TGTGCCAGTATGGCCACAGGGGGCTCTGGAAACACCATATATTTT,CASMATGGSGNTIYF
NA,TRBV9,TRBJ1-1,NA,TGTGCCAGCACCTCAGGGGACGGTAAGAACACTGAAGCTTTCTTT,CASTSGDGKNTEAFF
TRBD2,TRBV5-1,TRBJ2-3,NA,TGCGCCAGCAGCCGCGGGGGGGCGATAGGGGATACGCAGTATTTT,CASSRGGAIGDTQYF
NA,TRBV28,TRBJ2-2,NA,TGTGCCAGCGGGCTTTACGGGGAGCTGTTTTTT,CASGLYGELFF
NA,TRBV19,TRBJ1-1,NA,TGTGCCAGTAGTACCTACAGCACTGAAGCTTTCTTT,CASSTYSTEAFF
NA,TRBV2,TRBJ2-7,NA,TGTGCCAGCAGAAGGGGGTTATTTGGGGAGCAGTACTTC,CASRRGLFGEQYF
TRBD2,TRBV6-1,TRBJ2-5,NA,TGTGCCAGCGGACCGGGACTAGCGGCAGAGACCCAGTACTTC,CASGPGLAAETQYF
NA,TRBV23-1,TRBJ1-5,NA,TGCGCCAGCAGTCAATCGGGAGGGAGCAATCAGCCCCAGCATTTT,CASSQSGGSNQPQHF
NA,TRBV6-1,TRBJ2-7,NA,TGTGCCAGCAGCCCAAACAGGCGCCCCTACGAGCAGTACTTC,CASSPNRRPYEQYF
TRBD2,TRBV9,TRBJ2-5,NA,TGTGCCAGCAGCGTAGTGGCTAGCGGACAAGAGACCCAGTACTTC,CASSVVASGQETQYF
NA,TRBV7-9,TRBJ1-4,NA,TGTTCCAGCAGCTCCTCAACTAATGAAAAACTGTTTTTT,CSSSSSTNEKLFF
NA,TRBV18,TRBJ1-1,few,TGTGCCAGCTCACCTCCTTTTCTCACTGAAGCTTTCTTT,CASSPPFLTEAFF
NA,TRBV5-1,TRBJ2-3,NA,TGCGCCAGCAGCTTGGCAGGGGTCCGCACAGATACGCAGTATTTT,CASSLAGVRTDTQYF
NA,TRBV19,TRBJ2-7,NA,TGTGCCAGTAGTATAAGGGGCCGCCACTACGAGCAGTACTTC,CASSIRGRHYEQYF
NA,TRBV11-2,TRBJ1-6,NA,TGTGCCAGCAGCTTAGCGGACTGGGCAACTAATTCACCCCTCCACTTT,CASSLADWATNSPLHF
NA,TRBV7-9,TRBJ1-2,NA,TGTGCCAGCAGCTTAGCGGAAACAGTGATTTATGGCTACACCTTC,CASSLAETVIYGYTF
TRBD1,TRBV29-1,TRBJ2-1,NA,TGCAGCGTTGAGGGACAGGGCAATGAGCAGTTCTTC,CSVEGQGNEQFF
TRBD1,TRBV6-6,TRBJ1-2,NA,TGTGCCAGCAGGAACGACAGGGACTATGGCTACACCTTC,CASRNDRDYGYTF
TRBD2,TRBV4-1,TRBJ2-1,NA,TGCGCCAGCAGCCAAGAGGTGCCTAGCGGGGATAGTTTCAATGAGCAGTTCTTC,CASSQEVPSGDSFNEQFF
TRBD1,TRBV19,TRBJ1-1,NA,TGTGCCAGTAGTAGGGACAGGCCTTCGAACACTGAAGCTTTCTTT,CASSRDRPSNTEAFF